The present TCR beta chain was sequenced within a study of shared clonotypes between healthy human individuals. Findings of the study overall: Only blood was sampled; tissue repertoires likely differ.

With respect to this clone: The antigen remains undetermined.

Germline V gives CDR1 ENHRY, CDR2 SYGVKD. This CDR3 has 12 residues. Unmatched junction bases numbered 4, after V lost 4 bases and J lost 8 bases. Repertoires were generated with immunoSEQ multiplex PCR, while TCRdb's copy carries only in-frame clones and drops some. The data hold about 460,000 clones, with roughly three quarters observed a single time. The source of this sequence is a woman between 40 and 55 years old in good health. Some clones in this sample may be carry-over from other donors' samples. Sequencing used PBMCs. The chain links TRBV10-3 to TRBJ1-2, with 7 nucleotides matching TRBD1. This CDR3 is CAISGDSQGYTF. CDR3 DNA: TGTGCCATCAGTGGGGACAGTCAGGGCTACACCTTC.